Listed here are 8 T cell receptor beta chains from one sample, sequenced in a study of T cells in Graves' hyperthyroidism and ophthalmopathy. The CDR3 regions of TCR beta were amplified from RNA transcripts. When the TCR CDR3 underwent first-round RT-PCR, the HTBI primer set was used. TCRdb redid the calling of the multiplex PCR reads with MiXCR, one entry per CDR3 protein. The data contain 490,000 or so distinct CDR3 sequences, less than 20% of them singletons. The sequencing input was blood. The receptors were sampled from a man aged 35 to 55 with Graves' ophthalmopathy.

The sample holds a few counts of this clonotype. Written as DNA, the CDR3 is TGTGCCAGCAGTTATGGCCAGGGGGATGGCTACACCTTC. Translation gives CASSYGQGDGYTF. The chain uses TRBV6-1 and TRBJ1-2, with 7 bases fitting TRBD1. The CDR3 covers 13 residues. With 5 bases clipped from V and 6 bases from J, the junction kept 6 bases outside the gene matches. Germline CDR1 reads MNHNS; CDR2 reads SASEGT.

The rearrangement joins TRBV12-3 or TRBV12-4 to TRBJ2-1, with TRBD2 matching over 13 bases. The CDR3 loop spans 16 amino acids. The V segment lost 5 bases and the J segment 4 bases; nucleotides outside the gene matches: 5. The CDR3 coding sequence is TGTGCCAGCAGTATCCTGACTAGCGGGGGGTACAATGAGCAGTTCTTC. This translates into CASSILTSGGYNEQFF.

CDR3 in amino acids: CASSQPPGRSGELFF. Here the CDR3 DNA reads TGTGCCAGCAGCCAACCCCCCGGACGGAGCGGGGAGCTGTTTTTT. The chain joins TRBV3-1 to TRBJ2-2, with D unclear. Trimming left V 2 bases short and J 7 bases short, with 14 bases between. From germline, CDR1 is LGHDT and CDR2 YNNKEL (reference sequence). CDR3 length: 15 amino acids. Together with reference TRBV3-1 and TRBJ2-2, the CDR3 gives the full variable domain: DTAVSQTPKYLVTQMGNDKSIKCEQNLGHDTMYWYKQDSKKFLKIMFSYNNKELIINETVPNRFSPKSPDKAHLNLHINSLELGDSAVYFCASSQPPGRSGELFFGEGSRLTVL.

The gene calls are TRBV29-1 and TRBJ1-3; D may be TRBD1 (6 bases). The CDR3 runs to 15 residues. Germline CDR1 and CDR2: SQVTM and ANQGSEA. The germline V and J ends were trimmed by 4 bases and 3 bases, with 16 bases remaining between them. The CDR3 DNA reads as TGCAGCGTTGGTGGAGGTGGGGGCTTTGGAAACACCATATATTTT. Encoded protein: CSVGGGGGFGNTIYF.

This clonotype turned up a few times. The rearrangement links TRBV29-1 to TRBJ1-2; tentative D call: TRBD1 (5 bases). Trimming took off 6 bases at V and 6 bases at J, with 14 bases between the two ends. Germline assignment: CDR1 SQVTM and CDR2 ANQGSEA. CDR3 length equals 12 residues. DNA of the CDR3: TGCAGCGTGGACACAGAAAAAGATGGCTACACCTTC. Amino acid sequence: CSVDTEKDGYTF.

The CDR3 DNA is TGCGCCAGCAGCTTGCCGACAGCGGGAGAAGTCCACGAGCAGTACTTC. It codes for CASSLPTAGEVHEQYF. V usage is TRBV5-1 and J usage is TRBJ2-7; 8 bases fit TRBD2. Germline loops: CDR1 SGHRS, CDR2 YFSETQ. The J segment lost 5 bases and the V segment lost 1 base, leaving 11 bases of the junction unmatched. The CDR3 sequence is 16 residues long.

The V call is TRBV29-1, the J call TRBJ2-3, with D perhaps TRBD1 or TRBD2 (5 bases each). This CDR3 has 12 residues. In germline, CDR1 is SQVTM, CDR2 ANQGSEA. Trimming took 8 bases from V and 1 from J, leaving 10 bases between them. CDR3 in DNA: TGCAGCAAACGGGACGGCACAGATACGCAGTATTTT. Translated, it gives CSKRDGTDTQYF.

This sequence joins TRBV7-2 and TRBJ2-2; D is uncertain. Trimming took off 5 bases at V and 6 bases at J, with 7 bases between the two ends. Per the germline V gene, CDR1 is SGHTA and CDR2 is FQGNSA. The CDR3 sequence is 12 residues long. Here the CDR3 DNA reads TGTGCCAGCAGCCCCCTTGCCGGGGAGCTGTTTTTT. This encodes CASSPLAGELFF.